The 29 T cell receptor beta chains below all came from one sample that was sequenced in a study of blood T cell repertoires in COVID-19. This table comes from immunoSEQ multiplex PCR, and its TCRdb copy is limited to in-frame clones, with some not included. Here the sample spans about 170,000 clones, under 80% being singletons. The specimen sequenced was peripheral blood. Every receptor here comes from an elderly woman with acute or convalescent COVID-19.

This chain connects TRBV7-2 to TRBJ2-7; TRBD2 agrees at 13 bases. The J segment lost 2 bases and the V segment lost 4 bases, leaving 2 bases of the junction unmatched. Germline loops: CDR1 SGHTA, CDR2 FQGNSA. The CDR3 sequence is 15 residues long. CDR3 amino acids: CASSWGTSGTYEQYF. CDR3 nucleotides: TGTGCCAGCAGCTGGGGGACTAGCGGGACCTACGAGCAGTACTTC.

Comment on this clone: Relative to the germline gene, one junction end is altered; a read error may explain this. CDR3 sequence (DNA): TGCGCCAGCAGGGAAACAGGGGGCCAGATTTATTTT. This encodes CASRETGGQIYF. This chain connects TRBV5-1 to TRBJ1-4, with 9 bases lining up with TRBD1. The V gene's germline CDR1 is SGHRS and CDR2 YFSETQ. The CDR3 consists of 12 residues.

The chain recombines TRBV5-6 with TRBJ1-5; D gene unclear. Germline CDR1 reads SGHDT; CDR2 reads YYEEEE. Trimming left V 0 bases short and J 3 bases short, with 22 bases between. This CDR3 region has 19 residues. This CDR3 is CASSLVVKVRDRDNQPQHF. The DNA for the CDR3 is TGTGCCAGCAGCTTGGTTGTAAAAGTGAGGGATAGGGACAATCAGCCCCAGCATTTT.

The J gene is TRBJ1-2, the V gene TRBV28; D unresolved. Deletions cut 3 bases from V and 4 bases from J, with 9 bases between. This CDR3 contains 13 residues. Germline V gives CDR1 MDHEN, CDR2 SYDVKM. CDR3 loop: CASSFASSYGYTF. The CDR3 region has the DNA TGTGCCAGCAGTTTTGCGTCCTCCTATGGCTACACCTTC.

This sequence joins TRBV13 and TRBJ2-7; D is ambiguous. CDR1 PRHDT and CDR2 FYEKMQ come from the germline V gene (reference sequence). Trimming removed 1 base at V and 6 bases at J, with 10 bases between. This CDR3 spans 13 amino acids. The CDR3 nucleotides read TGTGCCAGCAGCTTAGATGGCCGGAGCGAGCAGTACTTC. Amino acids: CASSLDGRSEQYF.

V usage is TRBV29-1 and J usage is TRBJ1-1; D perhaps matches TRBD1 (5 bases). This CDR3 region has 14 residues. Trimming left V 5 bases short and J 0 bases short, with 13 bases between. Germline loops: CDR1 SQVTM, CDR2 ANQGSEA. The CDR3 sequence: CSVSLEDMNTEAFF. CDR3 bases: TGCAGCGTTTCTCTAGAGGACATGAACACTGAAGCTTTCTTT.

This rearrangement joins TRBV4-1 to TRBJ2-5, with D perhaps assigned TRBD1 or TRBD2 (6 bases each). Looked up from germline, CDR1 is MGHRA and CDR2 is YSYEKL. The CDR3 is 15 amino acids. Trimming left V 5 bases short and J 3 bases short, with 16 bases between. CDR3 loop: CASSKGGQTEETQYF. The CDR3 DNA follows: TGCGCCAGCAGCAAAGGGGGGCAGACAGAAGAGACCCAGTACTTC.

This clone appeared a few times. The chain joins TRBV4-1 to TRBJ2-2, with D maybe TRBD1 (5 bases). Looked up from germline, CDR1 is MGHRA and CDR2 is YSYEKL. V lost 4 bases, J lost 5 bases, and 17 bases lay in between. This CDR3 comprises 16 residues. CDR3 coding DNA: TGCGCCAGCAGCCCCCAGTGGATCCAGGGTACCGGGGAGCTGTTTTTT. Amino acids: CASSPQWIQGTGELFF.

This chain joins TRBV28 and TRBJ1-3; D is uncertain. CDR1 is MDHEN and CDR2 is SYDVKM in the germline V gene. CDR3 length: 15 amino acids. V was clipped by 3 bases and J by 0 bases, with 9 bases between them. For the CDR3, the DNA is TGTGCCAGCAGTTTTACCCTCAGCTCTGGAAACACCATATATTTT. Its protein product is CASSFTLSSGNTIYF. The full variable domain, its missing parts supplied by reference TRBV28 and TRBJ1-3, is DVKVTQSSRYLVKRTGEKVFLECVQDMDHENMFWYRQDPGLGLRLIYFSYDVKMKEKGDIPEGYSVSREKKERFSLILESASTNQTSMYLCASSFTLSSGNTIYFGEGSWLTVV.

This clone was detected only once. The CDR3, as DNA: TGTGCCAGCAGAACGTCCGGAGGCACCGGGGAGCTGTTTTTT. It specifies CASRTSGGTGELFF. This chain links TRBV6-1 with TRBJ2-2, with TRBD2 as a possible D gene (5 bases). CDR3 length: 14 amino acids. Germline CDR1 is MNHNS and CDR2 is SASEGT. Trimming left V 6 bases short and J 4 bases short, with 12 bases between.

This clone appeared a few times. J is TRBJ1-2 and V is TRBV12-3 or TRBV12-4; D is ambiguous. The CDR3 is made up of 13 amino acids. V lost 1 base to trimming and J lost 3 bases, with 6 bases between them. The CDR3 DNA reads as TGTGCCAGCAGTTTAGGCACGGACTATGGCTACACCTTC. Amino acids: CASSLGTDYGYTF.

The CDR3 loop reads CATSDPLADSYEQYF. The CDR3 DNA follows: TGTGCCACCAGTGACCCCCTGGCGGACTCCTACGAGCAGTACTTC. This chain links TRBV24-1 with TRBJ2-7; D gene unclear. Germline V gives CDR1 KGHDR, CDR2 SFDVKD. This CDR3 comprises 15 residues. With 4 bases removed from V and 0 bases from J, the gap between germline ends came to 12 bases.

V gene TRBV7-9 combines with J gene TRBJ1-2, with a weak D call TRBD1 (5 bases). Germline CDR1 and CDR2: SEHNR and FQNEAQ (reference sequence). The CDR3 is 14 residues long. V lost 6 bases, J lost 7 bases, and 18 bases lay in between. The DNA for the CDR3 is TGTGCCAGCAGACCAGATAGTGGGGCGTTTGGCTACACCTTC. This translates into CASRPDSGAFGYTF.

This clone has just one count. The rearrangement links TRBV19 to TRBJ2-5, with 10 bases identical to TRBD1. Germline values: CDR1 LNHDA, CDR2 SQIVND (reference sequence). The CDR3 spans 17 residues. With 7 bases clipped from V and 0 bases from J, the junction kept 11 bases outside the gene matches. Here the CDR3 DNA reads TGTGCCAGTACCGAGACAGGGGGCGACCCGAACCAAGAGACCCAGTACTTC. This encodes CASTETGGDPNQETQYF.

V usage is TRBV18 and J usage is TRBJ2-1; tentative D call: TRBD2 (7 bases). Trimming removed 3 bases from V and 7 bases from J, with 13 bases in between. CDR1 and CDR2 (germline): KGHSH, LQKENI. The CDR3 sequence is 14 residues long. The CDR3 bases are TGTGCCAGCTCACCTACGGGGGGCTCAAATGAGCAGTTCTTC. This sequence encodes CASSPTGGSNEQFF.

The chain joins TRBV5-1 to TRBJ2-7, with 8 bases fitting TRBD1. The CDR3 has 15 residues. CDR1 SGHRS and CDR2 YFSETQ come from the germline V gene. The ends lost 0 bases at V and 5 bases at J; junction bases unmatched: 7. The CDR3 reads CASSLVQGASDEQYF. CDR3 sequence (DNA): TGCGCCAGCAGCTTGGTGCAGGGGGCTTCCGACGAGCAGTACTTC.

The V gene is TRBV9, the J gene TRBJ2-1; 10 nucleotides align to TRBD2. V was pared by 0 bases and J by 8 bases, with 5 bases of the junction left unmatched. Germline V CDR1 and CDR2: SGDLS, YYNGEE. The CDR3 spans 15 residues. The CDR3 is CASSVESSGRYEQFF. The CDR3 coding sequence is TGTGCCAGCAGCGTAGAGTCTAGCGGGAGATATGAGCAGTTCTTC.

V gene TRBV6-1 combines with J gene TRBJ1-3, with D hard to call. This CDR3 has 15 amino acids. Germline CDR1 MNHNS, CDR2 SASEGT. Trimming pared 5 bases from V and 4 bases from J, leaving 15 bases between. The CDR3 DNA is TGTGCCAGCAGTACCTCGCTCGGGGAGGGAAACACCATATATTTT. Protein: CASSTSLGEGNTIYF.

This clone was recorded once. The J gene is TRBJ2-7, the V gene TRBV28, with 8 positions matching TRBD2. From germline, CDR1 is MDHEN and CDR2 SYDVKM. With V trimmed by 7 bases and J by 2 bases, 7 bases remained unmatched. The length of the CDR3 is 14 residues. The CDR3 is CASNGAGEAYEQYF. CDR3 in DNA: TGTGCCAGCAACGGAGCGGGAGAAGCCTACGAGCAGTACTTC.

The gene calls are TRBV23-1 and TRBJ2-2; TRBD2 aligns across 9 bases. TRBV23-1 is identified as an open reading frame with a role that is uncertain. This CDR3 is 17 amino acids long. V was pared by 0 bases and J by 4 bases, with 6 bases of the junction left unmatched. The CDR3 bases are TGCGCCAGCAGTCAATCGTCACTAGCGGGCCCCACCGGGGAGCTGTTTTTT. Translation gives CASSQSSLAGPTGELFF.

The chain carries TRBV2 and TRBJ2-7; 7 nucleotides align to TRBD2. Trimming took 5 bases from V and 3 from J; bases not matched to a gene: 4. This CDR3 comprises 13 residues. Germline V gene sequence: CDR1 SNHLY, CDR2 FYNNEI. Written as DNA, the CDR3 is TGTGCCAGCAGTAGCGGGACGGTCTACGAGCAGTACTTC. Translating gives CASSSGTVYEQYF.

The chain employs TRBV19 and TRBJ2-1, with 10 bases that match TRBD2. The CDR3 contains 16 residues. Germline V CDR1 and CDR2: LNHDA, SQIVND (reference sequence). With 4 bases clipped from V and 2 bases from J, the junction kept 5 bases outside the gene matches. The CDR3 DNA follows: TGTGCCAGTAGTACTAGCGGGAGATCCCCCTACAATGAGCAGTTCTTC. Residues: CASSTSGRSPYNEQFF.

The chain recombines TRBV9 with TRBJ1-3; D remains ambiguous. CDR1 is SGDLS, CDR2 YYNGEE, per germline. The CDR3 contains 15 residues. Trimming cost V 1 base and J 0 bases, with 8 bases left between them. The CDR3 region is CASSVSRFSGNTIYF. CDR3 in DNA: TGTGCCAGCAGCGTAAGTCGGTTCTCTGGAAACACCATATATTTT.

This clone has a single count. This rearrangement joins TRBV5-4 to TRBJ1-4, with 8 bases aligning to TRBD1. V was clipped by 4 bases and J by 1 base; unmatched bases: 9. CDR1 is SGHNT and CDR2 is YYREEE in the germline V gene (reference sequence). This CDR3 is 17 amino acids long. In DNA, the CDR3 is TGTGCCAGCAGCCCCGGACAGGGCCCCCTAACTAATGAAAAACTGTTTTTT. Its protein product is CASSPGQGPLTNEKLFF.

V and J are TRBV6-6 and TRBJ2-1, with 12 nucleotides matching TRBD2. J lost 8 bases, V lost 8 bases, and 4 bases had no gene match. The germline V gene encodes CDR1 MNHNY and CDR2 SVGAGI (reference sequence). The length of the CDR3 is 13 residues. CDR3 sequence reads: CASRTSGIYEQFF. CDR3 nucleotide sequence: TGTGCCAGCCGGACTAGCGGGATCTATGAGCAGTTCTTC.

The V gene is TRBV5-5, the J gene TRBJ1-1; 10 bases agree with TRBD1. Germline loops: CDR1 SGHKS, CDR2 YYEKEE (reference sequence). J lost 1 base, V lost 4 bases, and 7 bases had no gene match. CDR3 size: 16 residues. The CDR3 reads CASSPTGGTGNTEAFF. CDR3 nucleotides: TGTGCCAGCAGCCCGACAGGGGGCACGGGGAACACTGAAGCTTTCTTT.

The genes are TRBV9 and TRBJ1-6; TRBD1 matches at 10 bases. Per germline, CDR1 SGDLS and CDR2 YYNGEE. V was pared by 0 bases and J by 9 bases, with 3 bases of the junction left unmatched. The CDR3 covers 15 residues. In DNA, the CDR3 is TGTGCCAGCAGCGTAGACGGACAGGGGGGTTCACCCCTCCACTTT. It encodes CASSVDGQGGSPLHF.

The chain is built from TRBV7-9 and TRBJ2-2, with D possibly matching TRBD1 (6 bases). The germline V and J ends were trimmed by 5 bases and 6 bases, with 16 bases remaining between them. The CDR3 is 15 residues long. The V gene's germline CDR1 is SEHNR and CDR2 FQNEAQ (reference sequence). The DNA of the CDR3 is TGTGCCAGCAGCCAGGGGCTCGGTGATGCCGGGGAGCTGTTTTTT. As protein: CASSQGLGDAGELFF.

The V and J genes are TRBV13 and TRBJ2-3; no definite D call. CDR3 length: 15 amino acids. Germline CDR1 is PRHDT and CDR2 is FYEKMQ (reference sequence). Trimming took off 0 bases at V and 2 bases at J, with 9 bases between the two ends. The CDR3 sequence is CASSLGWAHTDTQYF. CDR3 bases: TGTGCCAGCAGCTTAGGGTGGGCCCACACAGATACGCAGTATTTT.